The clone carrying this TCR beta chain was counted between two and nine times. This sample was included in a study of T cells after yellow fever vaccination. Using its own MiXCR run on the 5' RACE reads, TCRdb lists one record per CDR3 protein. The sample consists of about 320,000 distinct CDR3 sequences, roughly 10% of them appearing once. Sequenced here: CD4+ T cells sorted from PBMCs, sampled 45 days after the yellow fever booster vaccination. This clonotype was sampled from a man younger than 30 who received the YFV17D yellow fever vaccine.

Here the CDR3 reads CASSLDGRGEKLFF. The DNA for the CDR3 is TGCGCCAGCAGCTTGGACGGCAGGGGGGAAAAACTGTTTTTT. This chain links TRBV5-1 with TRBJ1-4; 7 bases are a match to TRBD1. Per germline, CDR1 SGHRS and CDR2 YFSETQ. J gave up 8 bases and V 0 bases, and 4 bases lay outside the gene matches. The CDR3 spans 14 residues.